The 8 T cell receptor beta chains listed next were all sequenced from one sample in a study of identical twins. TCRdb passed the 5' RACE reads through MiXCR, listing each CDR3 protein once. The sample has roughly 490,000 distinct CDR3 sequences, 13% to 15% seen once. These same data were also listed under a study on yellow fever vaccine responses in identical twins.

What was sequenced was CD4+ T cells sorted from blood. The origin of the receptors is a woman younger than 30 in good health.

This clonotype was counted only a few times. The chain employs TRBV20-1 and TRBJ2-1; 9 positions match TRBD1. Trimming at V came to 4 bases and at J to 2 bases, leaving 3 bases not matched to a gene. Per germline, CDR1 DFQATT and CDR2 SNEGSKA (reference sequence). This CDR3 region has 14 residues. The CDR3 DNA reads TGCAGTGCTACGGGACAGGGAGCCTACAATGAGCAGTTCTTC. Translation: CSATGQGAYNEQFF.

The chain uses TRBV12-3 or TRBV12-4 and TRBJ1-1; D remains ambiguous. The CDR3 consists of 11 residues. Trimming removed 3 bases at V and 11 bases at J, with 10 bases between. CDR3 bases: TGTGCCAGCAGTTTCGGACTGGAGGCTTTCTTT. It codes for CASSFGLEAFF.

This clonotype was counted between two and nine times. The rearrangement links TRBV20-1 to TRBJ1-3; 7 bases map to TRBD1. Per the germline V gene, CDR1 is DFQATT and CDR2 is SNEGSKA (reference sequence). The V segment lost 0 bases and the J segment 4 bases; nucleotides outside the gene matches: 9. This CDR3 comprises 16 residues. The CDR3 region has the DNA TGCAGTGCTAGAGATCCCCGGACAGGTGCGGGAAACACCATATATTTT. Translation: CSARDPRTGAGNTIYF.

V and J are TRBV9 and TRBJ2-2, with 8 nucleotides matching TRBD2. CDR3 length equals 15 residues. Germline V CDR1 and CDR2: SGDLS, YYNGEE. V shed 4 bases and J 0 bases; nucleotides not matched to a gene: 2. CDR3: CASSQLAANTGELFF. The CDR3 DNA reads TGTGCCAGCAGCCAACTAGCGGCGAACACCGGGGAGCTGTTTTTT.

A single count supports this clonotype. One junction end disagrees with the germline gene, perhaps due to a read error. This rearrangement joins TRBV3-1 to TRBJ2-3; D is possibly TRBD1 (6 bases). CDR1 LGHDT and CDR2 YNNKEL come from the germline V gene (reference sequence). CDR3 length: 19 residues. CDR3 in amino acids: CAISPDRWDTRQGTDTQYF. The CDR3 nucleotides read TGTGCCATCAGCCCTGACCGATGGGACACACGACAGGGCACAGATACGCAGTATTTT.

V is TRBV5-5 and J is TRBJ2-7; the D is unclear. The CDR3 extends over 13 amino acids. CDR1 SGHKS and CDR2 YYEKEE come from the germline V gene (reference sequence). V was pared by 4 bases and J by 3 bases, with 11 bases between. The CDR3 loop reads CASSLLEFYEQYF. In DNA form, the CDR3 reads TGTGCCAGCAGCCTTCTAGAATTCTACGAGCAGTACTTC.

This clonotype showed up just a few times. This chain uses TRBV12-3 or TRBV12-4 with TRBJ1-5, with TRBD1 identical over 7 bases. The CDR3 contains 15 residues. The junction had 6 bases not matched to a gene; V was cut back by 4 bases and J by 3 bases. CDR3 region: CASSSTGDSNQPQHF. The CDR3 DNA is TGTGCCAGCAGTTCCACAGGGGACTCCAATCAGCCCCAGCATTTT.

The chain carries TRBV7-2 and TRBJ1-2; 8 nucleotides agree with TRBD1. There are 12 residues in the CDR3. Looked up from germline, CDR1 is SGHTA and CDR2 is FQGNSA. The V gene end was trimmed by 3 bases and the J gene end by 8 bases; junction bases not matched to a gene: 2. CDR3 residues: CASSFDRGGYTF. The CDR3 nucleotides read TGTGCCAGCAGCTTCGACAGGGGCGGCTACACCTTC.